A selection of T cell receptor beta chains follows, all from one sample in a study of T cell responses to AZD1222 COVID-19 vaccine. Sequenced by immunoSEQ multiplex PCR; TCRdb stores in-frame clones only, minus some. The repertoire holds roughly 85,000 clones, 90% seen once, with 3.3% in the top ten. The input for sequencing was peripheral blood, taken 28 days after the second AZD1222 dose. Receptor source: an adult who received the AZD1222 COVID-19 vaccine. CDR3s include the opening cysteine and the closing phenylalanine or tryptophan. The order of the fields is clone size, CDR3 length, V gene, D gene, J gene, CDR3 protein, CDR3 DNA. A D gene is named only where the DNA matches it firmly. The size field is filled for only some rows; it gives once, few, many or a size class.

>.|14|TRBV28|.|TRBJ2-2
CASRPDRNTGELFF
TGTGCCAGCAGGCCGGACAGAAACACCGGGGAGCTGTTTTTT
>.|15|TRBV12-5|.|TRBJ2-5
CASGSTRTLQETQYF
TGTGCTAGTGGATCAACCCGGACATTACAAGAGACCCAGTACTTC
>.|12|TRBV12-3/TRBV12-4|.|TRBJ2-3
CASGASTDTQYF
TGTGCCAGCGGGGCTAGCACAGATACGCAGTATTTT
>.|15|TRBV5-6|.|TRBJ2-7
CASRLKRDNSYEQYF
TGTGCCAGCAGACTGAAACGGGACAACTCCTACGAGCAGTACTTC
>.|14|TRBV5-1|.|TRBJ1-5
CASSLGGEGQPQHF
TGCGCCAGCAGCTTGGGAGGGGAGGGTCAGCCCCAGCATTTT
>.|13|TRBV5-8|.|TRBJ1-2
CASSFGVGYGYTF
TGTGCCAGCAGCTTTGGGGTAGGCTATGGCTACACCTTC
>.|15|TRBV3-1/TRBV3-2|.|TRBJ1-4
CASSQASGVKEKLFF
TGTGCCAGCAGCCAAGCATCGGGGGTAAAGGAAAAACTGTTTTTT
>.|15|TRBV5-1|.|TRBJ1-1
CASSRLRKLNTEAFF
TGCGCCAGCAGCCGTCTGCGGAAACTGAACACTGAAGCTTTCTTT
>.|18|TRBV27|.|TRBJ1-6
CASSFLGSVPSYNSPLHF
TGTGCCAGCAGTTTCCTTGGGTCCGTCCCCTCCTATAATTCACCCCTCCACTTT
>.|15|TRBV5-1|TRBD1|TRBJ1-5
CASSPGTGNLGSQHF
TGCGCCAGCAGCCCCGGGACAGGGAATCTTGGATCCCAGCATTTT
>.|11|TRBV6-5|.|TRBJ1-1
CASTQNTEAFF
TGTGCCAGCACGCAGAACACTGAAGCTTTCTTT
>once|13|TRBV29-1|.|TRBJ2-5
CSAPGLGQETQYF
TGCAGCGCACCAGGGCTTGGTCAAGAGACCCAGTACTTC
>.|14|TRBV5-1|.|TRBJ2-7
CASSLPASTNEQYF
TGCGCCAGCAGCTTGCCCGCTAGCACCAACGAGCAGTACTTC
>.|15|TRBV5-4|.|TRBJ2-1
CASSSPGRAYNEQFF
TGTGCCAGCAGCTCGCCCGGGCGGGCCTACAATGAGCAGTTCTTC
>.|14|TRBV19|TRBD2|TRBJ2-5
CASGLAGRQETQYF
TGTGCCAGCGGACTAGCGGGGCGTCAAGAGACCCAGTACTTC